The T cell receptor (beta chain) under discussion was sequenced for a study of intratumoral heterogeneity in liver cancer. CDR1 and CDR2 (germline): LNHNV, YYDKDF (reference sequence). The CDR3 length is 14 residues. Trimming took off 5 bases at V and 3 bases at J, with 12 bases between the two ends. Assay used: immunoSEQ multiplex PCR; TCRdb lists only in-frame clones, some missing. The sample has tens of thousands of clones; just under 75% are singletons. This chain links TRBV15 with TRBJ2-3, with a weak D call TRBD1 (6 bases). This TCR derives from a woman in her seventies with hepatocellular carcinoma. The source material was tumor-adjacent normal tissue, sampled before any cancer treatment. The CDR3 DNA follows: TGTGCCACCAGCGTATACAGGGAAACAGATACGCAGTATTTT. Its translation: CATSVYRETDTQYF.